This T cell receptor (beta chain) was recorded in a study of identical twins. The CDR3 has 15 amino acids. Germline V gene lookup returns CDR1 SGHTA and CDR2 FQGTGA. Trimming left V 5 bases short and J 6 bases short, with 17 bases between. TCRdb analysed the 5' RACE reads with MiXCR anew, one entry per CDR3 protein. Among some 760,000 distinct CDR3 sequences listed, roughly 18% were seen once. These data were also filed under a second study, of T cells expressing NK-cell markers.

This sequence originates from a woman younger than 35 in good health. The specimen sequenced was PBMCs. The V call is TRBV7-3, the J call TRBJ2-1; TRBD2 might be the D (5 bases). The CDR3 DNA reads TGTGCCAGCAGCCCAACCCCGGAAAGCGGCAATGAGCAGTTCTTC. This sequence encodes CASSPTPESGNEQFF.